The rows below give T cell receptor beta chains drawn from one sample of a study of control samples from healthy donors and cancer patients. Profiling relied on immunoSEQ multiplex PCR, and the TCRdb table lists in-frame clones only, not all of them. The sample consists of 120,000 or so clones, roughly 84% of them appearing once. The sequencing input was blood. These receptors all come from a man aged 40-55 years in good health. Each CDR3 is given with its conserved first and last residue. D genes are given only for firm matches. Expanded clones get a size class; other rows say once, few or many, or leave the size out.

V,size,D,J,CDR3,DNA
TRBV19,.,.,TRBJ1-5,CASSIDRDPNQPQHF,TGTGCCAGTAGTATAGACCGGGACCCCAATCAGCCCCAGCATTTT
TRBV5-6,.,TRBD2,TRBJ2-3,CASRVRGAGTQYF,TGTGCCAGCAGGGTGCGGGGGGCTGGGACGCAGTATTTT
TRBV4-3,.,.,TRBJ1-1,CASSHWDRNTEAFF,TGCGCCAGCAGCCACTGGGACCGGAACACTGAAGCTTTCTTT
TRBV3-1/TRBV3-2,.,.,TRBJ2-3,CASSLTGRADTQYF,TGTGCCAGCAGCCTTACAGGGCGTGCAGATACGCAGTATTTT
TRBV23-1,.,.,TRBJ1-4,CASSHYEKLFF,TGCGCCAGCAGTCACTACGAAAAACTGTTTTTT
TRBV11-3,once,.,TRBJ2-7,CASSLAGGTYEQYF,TGTGCCAGCAGCTTAGCCGGGGGCACCTACGAGCAGTACTTC
TRBV18,.,TRBD1,TRBJ1-6,CASSPRQGSSYNSPLHF,TGTGCCAGCTCACCACGACAGGGGAGCTCCTATAATTCACCCCTCCACTTT
TRBV5-1,.,.,TRBJ2-5,CASSLKGGQETQYF,TGCGCCAGCAGCTTGAAAGGGGGCCAAGAGACCCAGTACTTC
TRBV4-1,.,.,TRBJ2-7,CASSPGMGAVYEQYF,TGCGCCAGCAGCCCCGGTATGGGGGCGGTCTACGAGCAGTACTTC
TRBV5-6,.,TRBD1,TRBJ1-3,CASTPSITGAGNTIYF,TGTGCCAGCACCCCTTCCATCACAGGGGCCGGAAACACCATATATTTT
TRBV6-6,.,TRBD1,TRBJ1-5,CASSYSTGGSNQPQHF,TGTGCCAGCAGTTACTCGACAGGGGGTAGCAATCAGCCCCAGCATTTT
TRBV7-2,.,.,TRBJ1-6,CASSYADSGGRYNSPLHF,TGTGCCAGCAGCTACGCAGATTCGGGGGGCCGATATAATTCACCCCTCCACTTT
TRBV7-8,.,TRBD2,TRBJ2-2,CASRRTSGGGHTGELFF,TGTGCCAGCAGACGGACTAGCGGGGGGGGTCACACCGGGGAGCTGTTTTTT
TRBV18,.,.,TRBJ1-1,CASSPAGGNTEAFF,TGTGCCAGCTCACCAGCAGGAGGGAACACTGAAGCTTTCTTT
TRBV5-6,.,.,TRBJ2-2,CASSLIQITGELFF,TGTGCCAGCAGCTTAATACAGATCACCGGGGAGCTGTTTTTT
TRBV11-3,.,.,TRBJ2-3,CASSWGKAGPDTQYF,TGTGCCAGCAGCTGGGGGAAGGCGGGTCCAGATACGCAGTATTTT
TRBV6-6,once,TRBD1,TRBJ1-1,CASSSNTDRGLGAFF,TGTGCCAGCAGTTCAAACACGGACAGGGGGCTCGGTGCTTTCTTT
TRBV18,.,TRBD1,TRBJ1-6,CASSQEGQGVSPLHF,TGTGCCAGCTCACAGGAGGGACAGGGGGTATCACCCCTCCACTTT
TRBV19,.,.,TRBJ2-5,CASSIVGGLGETQYF,TGTGCCAGTAGTATAGTGGGGGGTCTGGGGGAGACCCAGTACTTC
TRBV7-9,.,.,TRBJ1-5,CASSRGNQPQHF,TGTGCCAGCAGCAGGGGCAATCAGCCCCAGCATTTT
TRBV25-1,.,.,TRBJ1-2,CASGRDVLTF,TGTGCCAGCGGACGGGACGTTCTCACCTTC
TRBV6-5,few,TRBD2,TRBJ2-2,CASSYRGRVGELFF,TGTGCCAGCAGTTACCGGGGGAGGGTCGGGGAGCTGTTTTTT
TRBV7-2,.,.,TRBJ1-5,CASSPETLSNQPQHF,TGTGCCAGCAGCCCGGAGACCCTCAGCAATCAGCCCCAGCATTTT
TRBV25-1,.,.,TRBJ1-2,CASSEYTYGYTF,TGTGCCAGCAGTGAATATACCTATGGCTACACCTTC
TRBV5-1,.,.,TRBJ2-5,CASSLGTDGGRTQYF,TGCGCCAGCAGCTTGGGTACAGACGGCGGTCGGACCCAGTACTTC
TRBV6-2/TRBV6-3,.,TRBD2,TRBJ2-3,CASSYLGGGALGTDTQYF,TGTGCCAGCAGTTATTTGGGCGGGGGGGCCTTGGGCACAGATACGCAGTATTTT
TRBV24-1,.,.,TRBJ2-4,CATSPQGAKNIQYF,TGTGCCACCAGTCCGCAGGGAGCCAAAAACATTCAGTACTTC
TRBV18,.,.,TRBJ1-2,CASSSGQNYGYTF,TGTGCCAGCTCATCGGGGCAGAACTATGGCTACACCTTC
TRBV6-5,few,.,TRBJ2-1,CASSYVRGSSYNEQFF,TGTGCCAGCAGTTACGTTAGGGGTTCCTCTTACAATGAGCAGTTCTTC
TRBV5-1,.,.,TRBJ2-1,CASSLGGGVGYNEQFF,TGCGCCAGCAGCTTGGGTGGGGGAGTTGGGTACAATGAGCAGTTCTTC
TRBV4-1,few,.,TRBJ2-5,CASSQDWGAGETQYF,TGCGCCAGCAGCCAAGATTGGGGGGCCGGGGAGACCCAGTACTTC
TRBV6-6,.,.,TRBJ2-3,CASSYSIFASTDTQYF,TGTGCCAGCAGTTACTCCATTTTTGCCAGCACAGATACGCAGTATTTT
TRBV3-1/TRBV3-2,.,.,TRBJ2-5,CASSQAGRQETQYF,TGTGCCAGCAGCCAAGCGGGGCGGCAAGAGACCCAGTACTTC
TRBV11-3,.,.,TRBJ1-6,CASRIPDSPLHF,TGTGCCAGCAGAATACCTGATTCACCCCTCCACTTT
TRBV4-3,.,.,TRBJ2-7,CASSQDFPFPSYEQYF,TGCGCCAGCAGCCAAGATTTTCCTTTCCCGTCCTACGAGCAGTACTTC
TRBV9,.,.,TRBJ1-2,CASSVVAGTGANYGYTF,TGTGCCAGCAGCGTAGTAGCCGGGACGGGGGCTAACTATGGCTACACCTTC
TRBV7-9,.,.,TRBJ1-1,CASSFGTLKANTEAFF,TGTGCCAGCAGCTTTGGGACCCTCAAGGCGAACACTGAAGCTTTCTTT
TRBV4-3,.,TRBD1,TRBJ2-4,CASSQDLGQGLAKNIQYF,TGCGCCAGCAGCCAAGATTTGGGACAGGGGTTAGCCAAAAACATTCAGTACTTC
TRBV5-1,.,.,TRBJ2-7,CASRQEGSYEQYF,TGCGCCAGCCGCCAAGAGGGCTCCTACGAGCAGTACTTC
TRBV20-1,.,.,TRBJ2-1,CSAHNAFF,TGCAGTGCCCACAACGCGTTCTTC
TRBV7-6,.,TRBD2,TRBJ2-1,CASSLASSGQRNEQFF,TGTGCCAGCAGCTTGGCCTCTAGCGGGCAGAGGAATGAGCAGTTCTTC
TRBV19,.,.,TRBJ2-1,CASSIGVEQFF,TGTGCCAGTAGTATCGGTGTTGAGCAGTTCTTC
TRBV20-1,.,.,TRBJ1-4,CSASQRRLEKLFF,TGCAGTGCTAGTCAACGGCGGCTTGAAAAACTGTTTTTT
TRBV19,.,.,TRBJ1-3,CASAGAGNTIYF,TGTGCCAGTGCTGGGGCTGGAAACACCATATATTTT
TRBV3-1/TRBV3-2,.,.,TRBJ2-7,CASSLVERSYEQYF,TGTGCCAGCAGCCTCGTTGAACGTTCCTACGAGCAGTACTTC
TRBV9,once,.,TRBJ1-1,CASSPAVGGTEAFF,TGTGCCAGCAGCCCCGCCGTCGGGGGCACTGAAGCTTTCTTT
TRBV9,.,TRBD1,TRBJ1-3,CASSDAGTGRGNTIYF,TGTGCCAGCAGCGATGCCGGGACAGGGAGAGGAAACACCATATATTTT
TRBV6-4,once,.,TRBJ2-1,CASSEGDRRRGAGAHNEQFF,TGTGCCAGCAGTGAAGGGGACAGAAGGCGGGGGGCCGGGGCGCACAATGAGCAGTTCTTC
TRBV25-1,many,.,TRBJ1-5,CASSESFGGQQHF,TGTGCCAGCAGTGAATCATTTGGAGGCCAGCAGCATTTT
TRBV7-2,.,.,TRBJ2-7,CASSLNYEQYF,TGTGCCAGCAGCTTAAACTACGAGCAGTACTTC
TRBV11-2,.,.,TRBJ1-2,CASSLVARLGYGYTF,TGTGCCAGCAGCTTAGTTGCTAGGCTGGGCTATGGCTACACCTTC
TRBV10-2,.,TRBD1,TRBJ2-7,CASRNFDRGGYEQYF,TGCGCCAGCAGAAACTTCGACAGGGGTGGGTACGAGCAGTACTTC
TRBV7-9,few,.,TRBJ2-3,CASSFTQGDTQYF,TGTGCCAGCAGCTTCACACAGGGCGATACGCAGTATTTT
TRBV27,few,.,TRBJ1-3,CASSPKGTAGNTIYF,TGTGCCAGCAGTCCCAAAGGGACGGCGGGAAACACCATATATTTT